Sequencing of this T cell receptor beta chain was carried out in a study of beta chain features in type 1 diabetes. General study findings and limits: TCRB CDR3 length was moderately but significantly reduced in all four CD4+ subsets of Type 1 diabetes patients. Naive, central memory and Treg TCRB repertoires appeared more alike in patients than in healthy donors.

CDR1 is SGHRS and CDR2 is YFSETQ in the germline V gene. The CDR3 runs 16 residues. J was trimmed by 6 bases and V by 4 bases; bases with no gene match: 9. For this clone: As yet, its antigen is unknown.

The investigators reverse transcribed all of the isolated RNA, so they sequenced expressed TCRB transcripts. The repertoire was sequenced with immunoSEQ multiplex PCR; TCRdb's copy has only in-frame clones and lacks some. This sample yields some 640,000 clones, of which 11% to 15% are seen a single time; 0.03% to 0.045% belongs to the top ten. Each donor gave one heparinised blood draw averaging roughly 100 mL. Sorting with CD45RO/CCR7/CD25/CD127/CD95/CD27 yielded naive, central memory, regulatory and stem-like memory CD4+ cells. The receptor was derived from a man aged 18 to 29 with type 1 diabetes. The gene calls are TRBV5-1 and TRBJ2-2, with 10 bases fitting TRBD1. Sequences were obtained from naive CD4+ T cells from blood. CDR3 protein: CASSTPGTGEAGELFF. For the CDR3, the DNA is TGCGCCAGCAGCACTCCCGGGACAGGGGAGGCCGGGGAGCTGTTTTTT. Full variable domain (rest looked up from reference TRBV5-1 and TRBJ2-2): KAGVTQTPRYLIKTRGQQVTLSCSPISGHRSVSWYQQTPGQGLQFLFEYFSETQRNKGNFPGRFSGRQFSNSRSEMNVSTLELGDSALYLCASSTPGTGEAGELFFGEGSRLTVL.